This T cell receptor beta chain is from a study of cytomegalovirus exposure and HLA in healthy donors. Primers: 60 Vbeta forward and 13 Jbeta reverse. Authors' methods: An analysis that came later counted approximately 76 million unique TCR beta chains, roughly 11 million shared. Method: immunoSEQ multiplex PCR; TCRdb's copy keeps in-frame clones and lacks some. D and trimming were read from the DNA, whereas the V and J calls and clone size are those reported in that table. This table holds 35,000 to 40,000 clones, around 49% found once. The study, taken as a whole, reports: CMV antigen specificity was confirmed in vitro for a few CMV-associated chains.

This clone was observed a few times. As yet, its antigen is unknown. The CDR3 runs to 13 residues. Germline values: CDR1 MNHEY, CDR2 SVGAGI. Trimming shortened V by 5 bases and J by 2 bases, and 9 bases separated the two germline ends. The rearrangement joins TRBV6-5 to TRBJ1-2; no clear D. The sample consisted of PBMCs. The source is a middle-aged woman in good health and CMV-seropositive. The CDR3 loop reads CASSPERNYGYTF. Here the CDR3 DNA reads TGTGCCAGCAGTCCGGAGAGGAACTATGGCTACACCTTC.